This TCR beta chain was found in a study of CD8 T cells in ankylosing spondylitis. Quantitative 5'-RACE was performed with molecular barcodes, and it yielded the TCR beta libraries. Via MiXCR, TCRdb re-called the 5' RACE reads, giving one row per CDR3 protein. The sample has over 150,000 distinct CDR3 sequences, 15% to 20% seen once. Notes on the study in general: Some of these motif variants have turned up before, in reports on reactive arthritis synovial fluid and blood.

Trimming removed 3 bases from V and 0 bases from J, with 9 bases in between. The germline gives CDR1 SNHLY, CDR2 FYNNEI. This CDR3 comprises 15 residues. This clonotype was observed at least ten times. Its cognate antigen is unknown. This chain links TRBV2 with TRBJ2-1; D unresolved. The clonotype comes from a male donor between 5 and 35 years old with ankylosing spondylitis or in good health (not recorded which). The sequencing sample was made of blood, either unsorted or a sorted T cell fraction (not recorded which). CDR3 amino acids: CASSDGLLSYNEQFF. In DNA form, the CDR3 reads TGTGCCAGCAGTGACGGGCTACTCTCCTACAATGAGCAGTTCTTC.